Below, one T cell receptor (beta chain) is given with its context. The data were obtained in a study of early T cells in non-severe SARS-CoV-2 infection. Study-wide context: Sequencing targeted bulk RNA from unsorted whole blood, leaving chains unpaired.

The length of the CDR3 is 12 residues. Germline assignment: CDR1 PRHDT and CDR2 FYEKMQ (reference sequence). Trimming cost V 4 bases and J 3 bases, with 7 bases left between them. Using its own MiXCR run on the 5' RACE reads, TCRdb lists one record per CDR3 protein. Counted here are 70,000 or so distinct CDR3 sequences, less than 15% occurring once; the ten biggest clones make up more than 1.5%. The sequence was collected from an adult who was a healthcare worker with PCR-confirmed SARS-CoV-2 infection or an uninfected control (not recorded which). This sequence joins TRBV13 and TRBJ2-7, with a possible D match to TRBD1 (5 bases). Sequencing was performed on whole blood. The CDR3 nucleotides are TGTGCCAGCAGCTCAGGGAACTACGAGCAGTACTTC. This codes for CASSSGNYEQYF.